The 32 T cell receptor beta chains in this list originate from one sample, sequenced in a study of cytomegalovirus exposure and HLA in healthy donors. This PCR relied on a set of 60 Vbeta primers and 13 Jbeta primers. Data came from immunoSEQ multiplex PCR; TCRdb stores just in-frame clones and leaves some out. The data contain fewer than 200,000 clones, 55% to 80% of them singletons. Sample: PBMCs. The receptor set was obtained from a woman aged 18-30 years in good health and CMV-seropositive.

The DNA for the CDR3 is TGTGCCAGCAGCGTAGAGGACAGGCTTAACTATGGCTACACCTTC. Protein sequence: CASSVEDRLNYGYTF. The chain employs TRBV9 and TRBJ1-2; 7 bases agree with TRBD1. With V trimmed by 0 bases and J by 1 base, 3 bases remained unmatched. Germline V gives CDR1 SGDLS, CDR2 YYNGEE. The CDR3 runs 15 residues.

This chain connects TRBV29-1 to TRBJ1-2; D is uncertain. Trimming cost V 7 bases and J 2 bases, with 5 bases left between them. Germline CDR1 and CDR2: SQVTM and ANQGSEA. The CDR3 is 10 amino acids. This CDR3 reads CSAGNYGYTF. For the CDR3, the DNA is TGCAGCGCCGGGAACTATGGCTACACCTTC.

The rearrangement joins TRBV4-2 to TRBJ2-7; TRBD2 matches 7 bases. J gave up 4 bases and V 0 bases, and 18 bases lay outside the gene matches. Germline-derived CDR1 and CDR2 are LGHNA and YNFKEQ. This CDR3 spans 19 amino acids. The DNA of the CDR3 is TGTGCCAGCAGCCAAGAAGGGCCTCTTTACGGCGGGAGACGTTACGAGCAGTACTTC. This translates into CASSQEGPLYGGRRYEQYF.

The chain carries TRBV10-1 and TRBJ2-1; 7 nucleotides match TRBD2. V gave up 6 bases and J gave up 7 bases; unmatched junction bases: 12. CDR1 and CDR2 from the germline V gene are WNHNN and SYGVQD (reference sequence). This CDR3 is built from 15 residues. CDR3 sequence reads: CASSSSGAPGNEQFF. The CDR3 DNA reads as TGCGCCAGCAGCTCCAGCGGGGCCCCTGGGAATGAGCAGTTCTTC.

The V call is TRBV30, the J call TRBJ1-1, with D unresolved. Trimming stripped 4 bases from V and 1 base from J, with 10 bases between. The germline CDR1 and CDR2 sequences are GTSNPN and SVGIG (reference sequence). This CDR3 has 13 amino acids. The CDR3 DNA reads as TGTGCCTGGACCGGGGTTTCGAACACTGAAGCTTTCTTT. Residues: CAWTGVSNTEAFF.

This clone appeared a few times. This chain uses TRBV7-3 with TRBJ2-1; 8 bases fit TRBD2. Germline V lookup: CDR1 SGHTA, CDR2 FQGTGA. CDR3 length equals 15 residues. V trimming: 2 bases; J trimming: 4 bases; junction bases outside the gene matches: 4. CDR3 DNA: TGTGCCAGCAGCTTAGATAGCGGGAATTACAATGAGCAGTTCTTC. Translated: CASSLDSGNYNEQFF.

V gene TRBV9 combines with J gene TRBJ1-2, with D tentatively TRBD1 (6 bases). Germline CDR1 SGDLS, CDR2 YYNGEE. The CDR3 contains 15 residues. V dropped 3 bases and J dropped 3 bases, with 15 bases sitting between them. Here the CDR3 DNA reads TGTGCCAGCAGCGCCGACCCCCACAGGGACTATGGCTACACCTTC. It codes for CASSADPHRDYGYTF.

The chain joins TRBV27 to TRBJ2-2; D might be TRBD1 (6 bases). The CDR3 runs 16 residues. The V end was cut by 8 bases, the J end by 3 bases, with 19 bases between. The germline CDR1 and CDR2 sequences are MNHEY and SMNVEV (reference sequence). This chain's CDR3 is CASLPTPPGDTGELFF. In DNA, the CDR3 is TGTGCCAGCTTACCGACACCTCCAGGGGACACCGGGGAGCTGTTTTTT.

The rearrangement links TRBV28 to TRBJ2-7; TRBD1 agrees at 7 bases. The CDR3 length is 14 residues. Trimming took 6 bases from V and 2 from J; bases not matched to a gene: 7. Per the germline V gene, CDR1 is MDHEN and CDR2 is SYDVKM. CDR3 in DNA: TGTGCCAGCAGGCTGACAGGGCCTCCCTACGAGCAGTACTTC. Its protein is CASRLTGPPYEQYF.

The chain joins TRBV27 to TRBJ2-5; 8 nucleotides line up with TRBD2. Matching the DNA end better, TRBJ2-7 makes the J call doubtful. The CDR3 has 16 amino acids. Germline CDR1 is MNHEY and CDR2 is SMNVEV (reference sequence). CDR3 sequence (DNA): TGTGCCAGCAGTATAGACCCCTTAGCGGGGTTATACGAGCAGTACTTC. This encodes CASSIDPLAGLYEQYF.

The chain has TRBV9 and TRBJ2-3; 7 positions agree with TRBD2. Germline assignment: CDR1 SGDLS and CDR2 YYNGEE. CDR3 length equals 16 residues. V lost 1 base to trimming and J lost 0 bases; unmatched junction nucleotides: 5. CDR3 sequence reads: CASSVSGASSTDTQYF. CDR3 DNA: TGTGCCAGCAGCGTAAGCGGGGCTTCTAGCACAGATACGCAGTATTTT.

The chain links TRBV19 to TRBJ2-7; 11 nucleotides align to TRBD1. The germline CDR1 and CDR2 sequences are LNHDA and SQIVND (reference sequence). V lost 3 bases and J lost 1; bases outside the gene matches: 2. The CDR3 runs to 15 residues. CDR3 sequence (DNA): TGTGCCAGTAGTATGGGACAGGGGGTTTCCTACGAGCAGTACTTC. Amino acid sequence: CASSMGQGVSYEQYF.

The chain combines TRBV19 with TRBJ2-7; 12 positions match TRBD2. The V and J ends lost 10 bases and 0 bases, in that order; junction bases with no gene match: 10. Germline V gene lookup returns CDR1 LNHDA and CDR2 SQIVND (reference sequence). This CDR3 spans 16 amino acids. CDR3 sequence reads: CATGGLAGPSSYEQYF. The CDR3 nucleotides read TGTGCCACCGGAGGACTAGCGGGGCCGAGCTCCTACGAGCAGTACTTC.

The J gene is TRBJ2-2, the V gene TRBV29-1, with 9 bases matching TRBD2. The CDR3 runs 14 residues. The trim removed 7 bases at V and 0 bases at J, leaving 3 bases unmatched. The V gene's germline CDR1 is SQVTM and CDR2 ANQGSEA. The CDR3 nucleotides are TGCAGCGCTGCTAGCGGGACGAACACCGGGGAGCTGTTTTTT. Protein product: CSAASGTNTGELFF.

CDR3 DNA sequence: TGTGCCAGCAGCGACAGGGGGTTCAGCTCTGGGGCCAACGTCCTGACTTTC. Translated: CASSDRGFSSGANVLTF. The rearrangement joins TRBV27 to TRBJ2-6, with TRBD1 matching over 9 bases. The J segment lost 0 bases and the V segment lost 6 bases, leaving 6 bases of the junction unmatched. The germline CDR1 and CDR2 sequences are MNHEY and SMNVEV (reference sequence). The CDR3 runs to 17 residues.

The V and J genes are TRBV5-1 and TRBJ1-2, with TRBD1 matching over 7 bases. The CDR3 spans 15 residues. Unmatched junction bases numbered 10, after V lost 4 bases and J lost 4 bases. Germline V gene lookup returns CDR1 SGHRS and CDR2 YFSETQ. DNA for the CDR3: TGCGCCAGCAGCCTTTTTAGGGGACAGACCTATGGCTACACCTTC. The encoded protein is CASSLFRGQTYGYTF.

V and J are TRBV28 and TRBJ1-2, with TRBD1 matching over 7 bases. Germline V gives CDR1 MDHEN, CDR2 SYDVKM. The CDR3 loop spans 14 amino acids. Losses at the gene ends were 5 bases for V and 6 bases for J; bases not matched to a gene: 9. The DNA of the CDR3 is TGTGCCAGCAGTCTACCCGACAGGGTAAATGGCTACACCTTC. This translates into CASSLPDRVNGYTF.

CDR3 DNA: TGCGCCAGCAGCTTGGAGTGGGGGCCAGCTGGAAACACCATATATTTT. Its translation is CASSLEWGPAGNTIYF. The chain has TRBV5-1 and TRBJ1-3, with D maybe TRBD1 (6 bases). CDR1 is SGHRS and CDR2 is YFSETQ in the germline V gene. V lost 0 bases, J lost 2 bases, and 12 bases lay in between. This CDR3 spans 16 amino acids.

This clone was picked up a small number of times. The chain links TRBV5-1 to TRBJ1-5; D ambiguous. Germline loops: CDR1 SGHRS, CDR2 YFSETQ. The CDR3 covers 13 residues. V lost 1 base and J 3 bases, leaving 5 bases between the germline ends. The chain's CDR3 is CASSLYVNQPQHF. The CDR3 DNA reads as TGCGCCAGCAGCTTGTATGTCAATCAGCCCCAGCATTTT.

The rearrangement joins TRBV2 to TRBJ2-3; D perhaps matches TRBD2 (5 bases). CDR1 is SNHLY and CDR2 is FYNNEI in the germline V gene. V was pared by 6 bases and J by 4 bases, with 11 bases between. The CDR3 has 13 amino acids. The CDR3 sequence is CASRLDSADTQYF. The CDR3 DNA is TGTGCCAGCAGACTGGACTCCGCAGATACGCAGTATTTT.

The chain uses TRBV5-1 and TRBJ2-1, with 10 nucleotides matching TRBD1. The CDR3 runs to 14 residues. Looked up from germline, CDR1 is SGHRS and CDR2 is YFSETQ. With V trimmed by 4 bases and J by 6 bases, 4 bases remained unmatched. The chain's CDR3 is CASSPGQGGNEQFF. DNA for the CDR3: TGCGCCAGCAGCCCCGGACAGGGGGGCAATGAGCAGTTCTTC. Together with reference TRBV5-1 and TRBJ2-1, the CDR3 gives the full variable domain: KAGVTQTPRYLIKTRGQQVTLSCSPISGHRSVSWYQQTPGQGLQFLFEYFSETQRNKGNFPGRFSGRQFSNSRSEMNVSTLELGDSALYLCASSPGQGGNEQFFGPGTRLTVL.

The rearrangement uses TRBV5-1 and TRBJ1-2, with 7 bases fitting TRBD1. The CDR3 loop spans 13 amino acids. Per the germline V gene, CDR1 is SGHRS and CDR2 is YFSETQ. Trimming removed 3 bases from V and 2 bases from J; junction bases left unmatched: 1. CDR3 sequence: CASSWGQNYGYTF. The DNA for the CDR3 is TGCGCCAGCAGCTGGGGACAGAACTATGGCTACACCTTC.

The chain uses TRBV29-1 and TRBJ2-5, with 16 bases fitting TRBD2. The CDR3 contains 16 residues. Germline CDR1 reads SQVTM; CDR2 reads ANQGSEA. Germline trimming cut 6 bases from V and 4 bases from J; bases unmatched to any gene: 8. The CDR3 protein is CSVGGLAGGRPETQYF. The CDR3 DNA sequence: TGCAGCGTGGGGGGACTAGCGGGGGGGCGGCCAGAGACCCAGTACTTC.

The chain recombines TRBV6-6 with TRBJ1-5, with TRBD1 as a possible D gene (5 bases). Germline CDR1 MNHNY, CDR2 SVGAGI (reference sequence). V gave up 0 bases and J gave up 7 bases, with 13 bases separating them. This CDR3 is 15 amino acids long. The CDR3 region is CASSYSGREGQPQHF. The CDR3, as DNA: TGTGCCAGCAGTTACTCGGGCAGGGAGGGCCAGCCCCAGCATTTT.

The rearrangement joins TRBV5-1 to TRBJ2-2; D is unresolved. The germline gives CDR1 SGHRS, CDR2 YFSETQ. The germline V and J ends were trimmed by 0 bases and 2 bases, with 8 bases remaining between them. CDR3 length: 15 amino acids. The CDR3: CASSLALVNTGELFF. The CDR3 DNA follows: TGCGCCAGCAGCTTGGCCCTAGTAAACACCGGGGAGCTGTTTTTT. Supplemented by reference TRBV5-1 and TRBJ2-2, the full variable domain reads KAGVTQTPRYLIKTRGQQVTLSCSPISGHRSVSWYQQTPGQGLQFLFEYFSETQRNKGNFPGRFSGRQFSNSRSEMNVSTLELGDSALYLCASSLALVNTGELFFGEGSRLTVL.

The chain uses TRBV21-1 and TRBJ1-5. TRBV21-1 is classified as a pseudogene. The CDR3 length is 14 residues. Written as DNA, the CDR3 is TGTGCCAGGGGGGGTGGCCGAATTGATCAGCCCCAGCATTTT. Its translation is CARGGGRIDQPQHF.

This chain connects TRBV28 to TRBJ1-2, with D possibly TRBD1 on 5 matching bases. Germline V gene lookup returns CDR1 MDHEN and CDR2 SYDVKM. The length of the CDR3 is 13 residues. V was clipped by 5 bases and J by 4 bases, with 11 bases between them. CDR3 bases: TGTGCCAGCAGTCCGGACAACCTCTATGGCTACACCTTC. It codes for CASSPDNLYGYTF.

The chain has TRBV10-1 and TRBJ2-2; the D gene is possibly TRBD2 (6 bases). Germline V CDR1 and CDR2: WNHNN, SYGVQD (reference sequence). The CDR3 length is 13 residues. The V and J ends lost 6 bases and 8 bases respectively, with 13 bases between them. In DNA form, the CDR3 reads TGCGCCAGCAGCGCCGGGACTCCTGGGGAGCTGTTTTTT. Translated: CASSAGTPGELFF.

The V gene is TRBV27, the J gene TRBJ2-1; 8 positions match TRBD1. Germline-derived CDR1 and CDR2 are MNHEY and SMNVEV (reference sequence). The CDR3 consists of 12 residues. Trimming at V came to 2 bases and at J to 14 bases, leaving 5 bases not matched to a gene. This CDR3 is CASSLPQDREFF. The CDR3 coding sequence is TGTGCCAGCAGTTTACCCCAGGACAGGGAGTTCTTC.

V is TRBV29-1 and J is TRBJ2-5; 12 bases line up with TRBD2. After removal of 7 bases from V and 11 bases from J, the junction contained 11 bases not matched to a gene. This CDR3 region has 13 residues. Germline loops: CDR1 SQVTM, CDR2 ANQGSEA. CDR3 amino acids: CSGTGLAGQEQYF. CDR3 nucleotide sequence: TGCAGCGGGACAGGACTAGCGGGACAGGAGCAGTACTTC.

The chain couples TRBV5-1 to TRBJ1-2, with unresolved D. Trimming removed 7 bases at V and 7 bases at J, with 17 bases between. CDR1 and CDR2 from the germline V gene are SGHRS and YFSETQ. The CDR3 has 13 residues. CDR3 in amino acids: CASRSAATGGYTF. The CDR3 DNA is TGCGCCAGCCGCTCCGCGGCGACGGGTGGCTACACCTTC.

The gene calls are TRBV19 and TRBJ2-3; possibly TRBD1 for D (5 bases). V was trimmed by 5 bases and J by 5 bases, leaving 11 bases between them. This CDR3 spans 13 amino acids. Germline CDR1 is LNHDA and CDR2 is SQIVND (reference sequence). CDR3 nucleotides: TGTGCCAGTAGTGACAGACAGAAAGATACGCAGTATTTT. Amino acids: CASSDRQKDTQYF.